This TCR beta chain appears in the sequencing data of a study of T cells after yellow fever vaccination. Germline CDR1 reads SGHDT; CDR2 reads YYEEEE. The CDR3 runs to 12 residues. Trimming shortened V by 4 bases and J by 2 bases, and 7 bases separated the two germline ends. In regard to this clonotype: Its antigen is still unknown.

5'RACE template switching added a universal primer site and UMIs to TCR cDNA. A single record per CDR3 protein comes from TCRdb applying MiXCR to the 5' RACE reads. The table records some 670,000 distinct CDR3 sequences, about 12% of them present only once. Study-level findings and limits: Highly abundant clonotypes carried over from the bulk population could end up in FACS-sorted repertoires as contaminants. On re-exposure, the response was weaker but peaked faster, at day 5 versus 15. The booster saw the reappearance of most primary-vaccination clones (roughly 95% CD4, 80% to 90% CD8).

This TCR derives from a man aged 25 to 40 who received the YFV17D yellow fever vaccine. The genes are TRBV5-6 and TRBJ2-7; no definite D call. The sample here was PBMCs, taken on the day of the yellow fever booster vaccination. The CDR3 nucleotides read TGTGCCAGCAGCATCAGACCCTACGAGCAGTACTTC. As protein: CASSIRPYEQYF. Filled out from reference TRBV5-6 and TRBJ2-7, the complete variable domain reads DAGVTQSPTHLIKTRGQQVTLRCSPKSGHDTVSWYQQALGQGPQFIFQYYEEEERQRGNFPDRFSGHQFPNYSSELNVNALLLGDSALYLCASSIRPYEQYFGPGTRLTVT.